This paragraph reports one T cell receptor (beta chain). Profiling relied on immunoSEQ multiplex PCR, and the TCRdb table lists in-frame clones only, not all of them. The sample contains roughly 30,000 clones, approximately 86% of which appear only once. This sample is drawn from a study of sequential checkpoint blockade in melanoma. About the study: Patients were randomized 1:1 to nivolumab-then-ipilimumab or ipilimumab-then-nivolumab first-line.

Stated treatment: randomized to nivolumab then ipilimumab (arm A) or the reverse (arm B). PBMC sorting kept live CD3+CD8+ cells without CD19 or CD56. V dropped 4 bases and J dropped 3 bases, with 7 bases sitting between them. This CDR3 is built from 12 residues. Germline-derived CDR1 and CDR2 are MNHGY and SVAAGI. This clonotype was obtained from a human donor with melanoma. The sequences come from CD8+ T cells sorted from blood (inferred from file names), collected from a patient given nivolumab and ipilimumab in sequence. The chain employs TRBV6-9 and TRBJ2-7; D is possibly TRBD2 (5 bases). DNA for the CDR3: TGTGCCAGCAGTTCTCGGGGCTACGAGCAGTACTTC. It is translated as CASSSRGYEQYF.